Listed below are T cell receptor beta chains from one sample, sequenced in a study of T cell responses to AZD1222 COVID-19 vaccine. Produced via immunoSEQ multiplex PCR; TCRdb's table is partial and in-frame only. This table holds over 40,000 clones, approximately 88% found once. Sequences were derived from peripheral blood, sampled on day 0 of AZD1222 vaccination. Receptors were obtained from an adult in good health. The CDR3 runs from the conserved cysteine through the conserved F or W. The D gene is left open where the match is weak. Not all rows give a size; the values are once, few, many and, for expanded clones, a class.

TRBJ1-5,.,TRBV7-8,.,CASSLGHSSVINQPQHF,TGTGCCAGCAGCTTAGGCCATAGTTCAGTGATTAATCAGCCCCAGCATTTT
TRBJ2-7,.,TRBV5-5,.,CASSLPHLYEQYF,TGTGCCAGCAGCTTGCCCCATCTCTACGAGCAGTACTTC
TRBJ2-5,.,TRBV3-1/TRBV3-2,TRBD2,CASSPITSGRRETQYF,TGTGCCAGCAGTCCGATAACTAGCGGGAGGCGCGAGACCCAGTACTTC
TRBJ1-4,.,TRBV18,.,CASSPPLDQEKLFF,TGTGCCAGCTCACCACCTTTGGACCAGGAAAAACTGTTTTTT
TRBJ2-1,.,TRBV4-2,.,CASSPGLLNEQFF,TGTGCCAGCAGCCCTGGACTACTCAATGAGCAGTTCTTC
TRBJ2-7,.,TRBV9,.,CASSLGSGHSYEQYF,TGTGCCAGCAGCCTCGGGAGCGGGCACTCCTACGAGCAGTACTTC
TRBJ1-2,.,TRBV9,TRBD1,CASSDGTGDGYGYTF,TGTGCCAGCAGCGACGGGACAGGGGACGGCTATGGCTACACCTTC
TRBJ1-2,.,TRBV7-8,.,CASSLMDRGYTF,TGTGCCAGCAGCTTAATGGACCGTGGCTACACCTTC
TRBJ2-1,once,TRBV4-3,TRBD2,CASSQVGLDMKEQFF,TGCGCCAGCAGCCAAGTGGGACTAGACATGAAGGAGCAGTTCTTC
TRBJ2-1,.,TRBV7-2,.,CASSFYPRDEQFF,TGTGCCAGCAGCTTCTACCCCCGCGATGAGCAGTTCTTC
TRBJ1-6,.,TRBV28,.,CASSLRQGMSPLHF,TGTGCCAGCAGTTTACGGCAGGGCATGTCACCCCTCCACTTT
TRBJ2-7,.,TRBV7-8,TRBD2,CASSLAQGLAGVYEQYF,TGTGCCAGCAGCTTAGCCCAGGGCCTAGCGGGGGTTTACGAGCAGTACTTC
TRBJ2-1,.,TRBV5-1,TRBD2,CASSLLAGGRDEQFF,TGCGCCAGCAGCTTGCTAGCGGGAGGGAGGGATGAGCAGTTCTTC
TRBJ1-5,.,TRBV18,.,CASSDPQGNSNQPQHF,TGTGCCAGCTCAGACCCACAGGGAAATAGCAATCAGCCCCAGCATTTT
TRBJ2-1,.,TRBV18,.,CASSPRGAESVEQFF,TGTGCCAGCTCACCACGGGGGGCGGAATCAGTTGAGCAGTTCTTC
TRBJ2-5,.,TRBV7-3,.,CASSAGQQETQYF,TGTGCCAGCAGCGCGGGACAACAAGAGACCCAGTACTTC
TRBJ2-3,.,TRBV13,.,CASSPAGVRSSDLTDTQYF,TGTGCCAGCAGCCCCGCCGGGGTGAGGTCTAGCGACCTCACAGATACGCAGTATTTT
TRBJ2-4,.,TRBV28,TRBD1,CASSIGTGSADIQYF,TGTGCCAGCAGTATAGGGACAGGGAGCGCGGACATTCAGTACTTC
TRBJ1-1,.,TRBV6-5,.,CASSQKGLANTEAFF,TGTGCCAGCAGTCAAAAGGGTCTAGCGAACACTGAAGCTTTCTTT
TRBJ1-5,.,TRBV10-2,.,CASSEGRGESQPQHF,TGCGCCAGCAGTGAGGGCCGGGGGGAAAGCCAGCCCCAGCATTTT
TRBJ2-5,.,TRBV11-2,TRBD2,CASSLHPGTTQETQYF,TGTGCCAGCAGCTTGCACCCCGGGACTACCCAAGAGACCCAGTACTTC
TRBJ2-1,once,TRBV4-2,TRBD2,CASSQDLGTRNNEQFF,TGTGCCAGCAGCCAAGACTTAGGGACTAGAAACAATGAGCAGTTCTTC
TRBJ1-3,.,TRBV29-1,TRBD1,CSEGQGASGNTIYF,TGCAGCGAGGGACAGGGGGCATCTGGAAACACCATATATTTT
TRBJ1-3,.,TRBV2,.,CASSAFSGNTIYF,TGTGCCAGCAGTGCCTTCTCTGGAAACACCATATATTTT
TRBJ2-2,.,TRBV11-2,.,CASSLVGSGAGELFF,TGTGCCAGCAGCTTAGTAGGTTCGGGGGCCGGGGAGCTGTTTTTT
TRBJ2-3,.,TRBV5-1,TRBD2,CASSLSLAGGTDTQYF,TGCGCCAGCAGCTTGAGCCTAGCGGGAGGCACAGATACGCAGTATTTT
TRBJ2-7,once,TRBV5-1,TRBD1,CASSLGDRTRSYEQYF,TGCGCCAGCAGCTTGGGGGACAGGACCCGCTCCTACGAGCAGTACTTC
TRBJ2-1,.,TRBV19,.,CASSIQVPLYYNEQFF,TGTGCCAGTAGTATACAAGTCCCGCTCTATTACAATGAGCAGTTCTTC
TRBJ1-1,.,TRBV6-5,.,CASSYSIRAEGTEAFF,TGTGCCAGCAGTTACTCGATCAGGGCGGAGGGCACTGAAGCTTTCTTT
TRBJ2-7,.,TRBV21-1,.,CASSKAPGTEIHEQYF,TGTGCCAGCAGCAAAGCCCCAGGGACGGAGATACACGAGCAGTACTTC
TRBJ2-7,.,TRBV19,.,CASSVRAIGYEQYF,TGTGCCAGTAGTGTTCGGGCGATCGGGTACGAGCAGTACTTC
TRBJ2-1,.,TRBV11-2,.,CASRAAGLDEQFF,TGTGCCTCCCGCGCTGCGGGATTGGATGAGCAGTTCTTC
TRBJ2-1,.,TRBV27,TRBD2,CASSRINSGGSGHEQFF,TGTGCCAGCAGTCGTATTAATAGCGGGGGATCCGGGCATGAGCAGTTCTTC
TRBJ1-1,.,TRBV28,.,CASRSTVGAFF,TGTGCCAGCAGATCGACAGTCGGGGCTTTCTTT
TRBJ1-4,.,TRBV7-8,TRBD1,CASSLVEYRGRAEKLFF,TGTGCCAGCAGCCTGGTAGAATACAGGGGGCGCGCTGAAAAACTGTTTTTT
TRBJ1-6,.,TRBV28,.,CASGRTNSPLHF,TGTGCCAGCGGGCGGACTAATTCACCCCTCCACTTT
TRBJ2-5,.,TRBV28,TRBD1,CASSTPGQGQETQYF,TGTGCCAGCAGCACGCCGGGACAGGGCCAAGAGACCCAGTACTTC
TRBJ2-2,.,TRBV11-3,.,CASSSLFSGGELFF,TGTGCCAGCAGCTCCCTCTTCTCCGGCGGGGAGCTGTTTTTT
TRBJ1-1,.,TRBV3-1/TRBV3-2,.,CASSPRKGTAEAFF,TGTGCCAGCAGCCCGCGGAAGGGTACAGCTGAAGCTTTCTTT
TRBJ2-6,.,TRBV5-4,TRBD1,CASRARDRGRSGANVLTF,TGTGCCAGCAGGGCCCGGGACAGGGGAAGGTCTGGGGCCAACGTCCTGACTTTC
TRBJ2-1,few,TRBV18,TRBD2,CASSLLAGEQFF,TGTGCCAGCTCCCTACTAGCGGGAGAGCAGTTCTTC
TRBJ1-1,.,TRBV28,.,CASSRQGYTEAFF,TGTGCCAGCAGCCGTCAGGGGTATACTGAAGCTTTCTTT
TRBJ1-1,.,TRBV30,.,CAWVKGTLNTEAFF,TGTGCCTGGGTAAAAGGGACACTAAACACTGAAGCTTTCTTT
TRBJ1-2,.,TRBV14,TRBD1,CASSQFRTGSSLNF,TGTGCCAGCAGCCAATTCCGGACAGGGTCCTCCCTGAACTTC
TRBJ2-6,.,TRBV5-4,.,CASSPGLQNSGANVLTF,TGTGCCAGCAGCCCGGGACTTCAGAACTCTGGGGCCAACGTCCTGACTTTC